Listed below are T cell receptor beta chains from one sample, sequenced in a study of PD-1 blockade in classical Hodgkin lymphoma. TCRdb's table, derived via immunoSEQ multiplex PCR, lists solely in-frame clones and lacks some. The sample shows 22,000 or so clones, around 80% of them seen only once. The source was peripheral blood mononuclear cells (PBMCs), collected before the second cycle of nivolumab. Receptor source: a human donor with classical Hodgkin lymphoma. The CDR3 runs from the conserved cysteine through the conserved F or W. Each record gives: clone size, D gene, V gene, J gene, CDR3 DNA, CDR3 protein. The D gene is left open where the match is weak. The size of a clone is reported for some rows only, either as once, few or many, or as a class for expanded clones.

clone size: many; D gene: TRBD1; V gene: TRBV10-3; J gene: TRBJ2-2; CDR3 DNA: TGTGCCATCAGTGCCGAAGGGACAGACACCGGGGAGCTGTTTTTT; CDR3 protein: CAISAEGTDTGELFF
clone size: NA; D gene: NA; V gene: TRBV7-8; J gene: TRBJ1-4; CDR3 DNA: TGTGCCAGCAGCGTGAAACCAACTAATGAAAAACTGTTTTTT; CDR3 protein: CASSVKPTNEKLFF
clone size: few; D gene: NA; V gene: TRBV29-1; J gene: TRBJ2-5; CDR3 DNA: TGCAGCGTTGAAGCTTCGGTAGCTGAGACCCAGTACTTC; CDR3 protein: CSVEASVAETQYF
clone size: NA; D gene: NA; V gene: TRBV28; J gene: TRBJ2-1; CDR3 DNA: TGTGCCAGCAGTCTAGGGGGAACTTCCTACAATGAGCAGTTCTTC; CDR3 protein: CASSLGGTSYNEQFF
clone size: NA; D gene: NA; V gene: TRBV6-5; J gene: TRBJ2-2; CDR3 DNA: TGTGCCAGCAGTTACCTACAGGGGAACACCGGGGAGCTGTTTTTT; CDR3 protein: CASSYLQGNTGELFF
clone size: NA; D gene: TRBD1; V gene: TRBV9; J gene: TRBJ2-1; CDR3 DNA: TGTGCCAGCAGCGAGGGACAGGGGGCATTCAATGAGCAGTTCTTC; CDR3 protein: CASSEGQGAFNEQFF
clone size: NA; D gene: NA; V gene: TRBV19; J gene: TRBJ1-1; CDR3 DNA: TGTGCCAGTAGGGCAGGGACGAGAAGAAGCACTGAAGCTTTCTTT; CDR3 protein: CASRAGTRRSTEAFF
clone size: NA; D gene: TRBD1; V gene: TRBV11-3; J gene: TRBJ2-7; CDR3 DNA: TGTGCCAGCAGCGTACAGGGGGGCGAGCAGTACTTC; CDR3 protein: CASSVQGGEQYF
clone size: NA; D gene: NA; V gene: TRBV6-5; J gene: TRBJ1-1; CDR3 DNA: TGTGCCAGCAGCCGACAGCTTAACACTGAAGCTTTCTTT; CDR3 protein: CASSRQLNTEAFF
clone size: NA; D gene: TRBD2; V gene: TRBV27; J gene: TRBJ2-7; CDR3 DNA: TGTGCCAGCAGTTTAGTAGCGGGAGCCTACGAGCAGTACTTC; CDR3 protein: CASSLVAGAYEQYF
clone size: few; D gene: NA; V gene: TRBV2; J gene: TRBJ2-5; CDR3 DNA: TGTGCCAGCAGGCTCCTTGGGACCCAGTACTTC; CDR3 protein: CASRLLGTQYF
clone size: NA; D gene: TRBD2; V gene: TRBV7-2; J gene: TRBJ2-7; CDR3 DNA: TGTGCCAGCAGCTTAGTAGCGGGAGTGGGTAACGAGCAGTACTTC; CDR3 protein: CASSLVAGVGNEQYF
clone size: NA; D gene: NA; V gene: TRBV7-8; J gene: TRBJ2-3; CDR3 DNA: TGTGCCAGCAGGGAGGGCCGGGGCACAGATACGCAGTATTTT; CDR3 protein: CASREGRGTDTQYF
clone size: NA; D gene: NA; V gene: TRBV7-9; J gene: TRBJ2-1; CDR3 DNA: TGTGCCAGCAGCTTATCGTTCGGGCAGGGGACGGGCCACTACAATGAGCAGTTCTTC; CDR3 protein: CASSLSFGQGTGHYNEQFF
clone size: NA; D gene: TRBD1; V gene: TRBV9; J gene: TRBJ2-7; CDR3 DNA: TGTGCCAGCAGCTTAACAGGGGTCTCCTACGAGCAGTACTTC; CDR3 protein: CASSLTGVSYEQYF
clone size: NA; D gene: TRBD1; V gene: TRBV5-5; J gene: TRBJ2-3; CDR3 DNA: TGTGCCAGCAGCCTCGGACAGGCAGATACGCAGTATTTT; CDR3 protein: CASSLGQADTQYF
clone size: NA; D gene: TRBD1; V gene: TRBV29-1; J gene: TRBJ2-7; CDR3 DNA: TGCAGCGTTGGCAGGGGGCGACACGAGCAGTACTTC; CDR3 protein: CSVGRGRHEQYF
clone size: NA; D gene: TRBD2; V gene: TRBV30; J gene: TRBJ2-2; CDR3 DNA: TGTGCCTGGAGTGTATCCCTAGCGGGAGCCGGGGAGCTGTTTTTT; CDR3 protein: CAWSVSLAGAGELFF
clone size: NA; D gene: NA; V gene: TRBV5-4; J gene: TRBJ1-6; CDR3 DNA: TGTGCCAGTCAGGACCGTTCCTCCTCCTATAATTCACCCCTCCACTTT; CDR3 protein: CASQDRSSSYNSPLHF
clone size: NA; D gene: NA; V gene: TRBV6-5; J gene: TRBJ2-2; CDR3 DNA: TGTGCCAGCAGACCAGGGACTTCCCCGGGGGGGGAGCTGTTTTTT; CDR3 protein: CASRPGTSPGGELFF
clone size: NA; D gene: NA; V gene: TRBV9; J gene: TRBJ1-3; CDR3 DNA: TGTGCCAGCAGCGTAGAGGCGGGGGAGCATGGAAACACCATATATTTT; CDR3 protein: CASSVEAGEHGNTIYF
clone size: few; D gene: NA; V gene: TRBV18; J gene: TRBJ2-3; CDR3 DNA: TGTGCCAGCTCACCAGGGTCGGGGACAGATACGCAGTATTTT; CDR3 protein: CASSPGSGTDTQYF
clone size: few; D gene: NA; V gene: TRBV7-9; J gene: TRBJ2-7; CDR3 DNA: TGTGCCAGCAGTGTAGCAGGGACCTACGAGCAGTACTTC; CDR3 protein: CASSVAGTYEQYF
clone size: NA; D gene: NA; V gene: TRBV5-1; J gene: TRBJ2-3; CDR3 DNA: TGCGCCAGCGGCTTTACTGGACCCTTGGTGGATACGCAGTATTTT; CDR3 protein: CASGFTGPLVDTQYF
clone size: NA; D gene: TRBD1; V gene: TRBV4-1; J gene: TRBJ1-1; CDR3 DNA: TGCGCCAGCAGCCCCGGGACAGGGGGCCTTGGCACTGAAGCTTTCTTT; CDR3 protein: CASSPGTGGLGTEAFF
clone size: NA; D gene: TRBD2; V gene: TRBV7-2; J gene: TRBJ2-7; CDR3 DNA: TGTGCCAGCAGCTTAGACGGCGGGGGATCCTACGAGCAGTACTTC; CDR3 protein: CASSLDGGGSYEQYF
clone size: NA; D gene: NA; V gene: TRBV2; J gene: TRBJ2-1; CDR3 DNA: TGTGCCAGCAGCGATGGGTTAGGGAACTACAATGAGCAGTTCTTC; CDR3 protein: CASSDGLGNYNEQFF
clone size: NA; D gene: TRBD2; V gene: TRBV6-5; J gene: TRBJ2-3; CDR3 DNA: TGTGCCAGCAGATCCGCTAGCGGGCGTTTTGATACGCAGTATTTT; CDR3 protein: CASRSASGRFDTQYF
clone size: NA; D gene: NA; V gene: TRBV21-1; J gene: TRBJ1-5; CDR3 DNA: TGTGCCAGCAGCAAAGCCCCAAAGTCCCAGCATTTT; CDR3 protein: CASSKAPKSQHF
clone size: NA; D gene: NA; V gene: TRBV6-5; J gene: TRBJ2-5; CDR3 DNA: TGTGCCAGCAGTTCTAGTAGGGAGACCCAGTACTTC; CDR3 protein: CASSSSRETQYF
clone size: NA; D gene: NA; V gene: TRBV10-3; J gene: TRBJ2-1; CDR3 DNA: TGTGCCAGCGTAGCGGCCCTGGGGAATGAGCAGTTCTTC; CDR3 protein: CASVAALGNEQFF
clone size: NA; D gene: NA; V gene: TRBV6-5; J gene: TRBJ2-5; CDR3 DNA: TGTGCCAGCAGTTACGCAGGGGAAGAGACCCAGTACTTC; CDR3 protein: CASSYAGEETQYF
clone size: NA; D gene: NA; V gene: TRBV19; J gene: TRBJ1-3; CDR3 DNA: TGTGCCAGTAGTATAAAGTTGTCCGGAAACACCATATATTTT; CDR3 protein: CASSIKLSGNTIYF
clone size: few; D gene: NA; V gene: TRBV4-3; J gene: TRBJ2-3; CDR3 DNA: TGCGCCAGCAGCCAAGAAGACGGGAAAGATACGCAGTATTTT; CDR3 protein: CASSQEDGKDTQYF
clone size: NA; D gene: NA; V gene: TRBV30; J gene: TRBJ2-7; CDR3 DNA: TGTGCCTGGAGGCATACCTACGAGCAGTACTTC; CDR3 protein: CAWRHTYEQYF
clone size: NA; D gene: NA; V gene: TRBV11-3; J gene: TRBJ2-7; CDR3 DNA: TGTGCCAGCAGCTTAGATCTCGGGGGCGCTCACTCCTACGAGCAGTACTTC; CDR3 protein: CASSLDLGGAHSYEQYF
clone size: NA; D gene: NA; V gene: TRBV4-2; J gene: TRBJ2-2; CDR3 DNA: TGTGCCAGCAGCCAAGATCCCGGGCCGACCTTTACTTATAACACCGGGGAGCTGTTTTTT; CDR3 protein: CASSQDPGPTFTYNTGELFF
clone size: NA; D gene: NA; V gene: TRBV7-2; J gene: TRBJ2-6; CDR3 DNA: TGTGCCAGCAGCTCTCGGCGGGACAACCGAGCTTCTGGGGCCAACGTCCTGACTTTC; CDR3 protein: CASSSRRDNRASGANVLTF
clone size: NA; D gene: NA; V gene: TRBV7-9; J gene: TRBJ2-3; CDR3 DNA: TGTGCCAGCAGCTTAGTGGGCAGCACAGATACGCAGTATTTT; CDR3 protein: CASSLVGSTDTQYF
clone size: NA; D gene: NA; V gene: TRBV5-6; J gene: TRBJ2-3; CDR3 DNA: TGTGCCAGCAGCTTTATTAGAAGCACAGATACGCAGTATTTT; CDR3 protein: CASSFIRSTDTQYF
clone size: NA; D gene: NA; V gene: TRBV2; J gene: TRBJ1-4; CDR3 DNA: TGTGCCAGCAGTGAAACGAGGGGTCCGGAAAAACTGTTTTTT; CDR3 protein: CASSETRGPEKLFF
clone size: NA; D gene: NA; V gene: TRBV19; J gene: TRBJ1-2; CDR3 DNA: TGTGCCAGTAGTATAGCATTTGACAGCGGGAACTATGGCTACACCTTC; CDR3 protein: CASSIAFDSGNYGYTF